The TCR beta chain described here comes from a study of early T cells in non-severe SARS-CoV-2 infection. Study-wide findings and caveats: Anti-spike CD8 responses were favored by VDJdb matching, which missed private and CD4 specificities.

This clonotype has ten or more counts. Its specificity is unknown. TCRdb re-analysed the 5' RACE reads in MiXCR, keeping a single row per CDR3 protein. The sample consists of 100,000 to 130,000 distinct CDR3 sequences, 9.5% to 13% of them appearing once. J gave up 2 bases and V 0 bases, and 7 bases lay outside the gene matches. This CDR3 region has 16 residues. Germline loops: CDR1 LGHNA, CDR2 YNFKEQ. The rearrangement uses TRBV4-2 and TRBJ2-7, with 7 positions matching TRBD2. This receptor was taken from an adult who was a healthcare worker with PCR-confirmed SARS-CoV-2 infection or an uninfected control (not recorded which). The sample consisted of whole blood. As DNA, the CDR3 is TGTGCCAGCAGCCAAGAGGGAGGGGTACCCACCTACGAGCAGTACTTC. Translating it yields CASSQEGGVPTYEQYF.